The T cell receptor beta chain under discussion was sequenced for a study of CD8+ T cells in alopecia areata. The treatment here: oral pan-JAK inhibitor, 5-10 mg twice daily. As part of sample collection, lesional scalp punch biopsies and peripheral blood were taken from alopecia areata patients. CD4+ and CD8+ T cells were sorted from PBMCs. Study-wide points: Many expanded lesional clones remained in scalp and blood on tofacitinib. Scalp sequencing captures resident alphabeta T cells of normal skin too.

With respect to this clone: Its antigen is not known.

Extracted RNA was reverse transcribed into cDNA, the sequencing template. Assay: immunoSEQ multiplex PCR; the TCRdb copy retains only in-frame clones and omits some. The repertoire holds 100,000 to 150,000 clones, with about 59% as singletons. The sequencing here drew on CD4+ T cells sorted from blood, taken at week 4, from a patient treated with tofacitinib. The receptor was isolated from a human donor with alopecia areata.

The CDR3 DNA is TGTGCCTGGAGTCCTCTCGGGAGAGAGACCCAGTACTTC. The encoded protein is CAWSPLGRETQYF. The rearrangement uses TRBV30 and TRBJ2-5; D might be TRBD2 (6 bases). The CDR3 is 13 amino acids. Between the trimmed V and J ends, which lost 2 bases and 4 bases, there was a span of 11 bases. Germline assignment: CDR1 GTSNPN and CDR2 SVGIG (reference sequence).